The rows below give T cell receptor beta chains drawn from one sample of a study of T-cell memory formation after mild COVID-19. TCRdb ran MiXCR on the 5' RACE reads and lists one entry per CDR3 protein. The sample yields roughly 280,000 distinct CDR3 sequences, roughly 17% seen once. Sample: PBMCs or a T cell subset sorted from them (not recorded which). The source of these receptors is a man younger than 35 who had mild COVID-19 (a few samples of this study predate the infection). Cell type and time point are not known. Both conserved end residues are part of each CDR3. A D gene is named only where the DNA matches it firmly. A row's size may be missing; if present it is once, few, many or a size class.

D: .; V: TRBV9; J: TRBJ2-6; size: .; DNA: TGTGCCAGCAGCGTAACCGGGGGGCCCTCTGGGGCCAACGTCCTGACTTTC; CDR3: CASSVTGGPSGANVLTF
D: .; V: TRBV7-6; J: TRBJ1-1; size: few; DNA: TGTGCCAGCAGCTTATTAGTCCCGGGGAACACTGAAGCTTTCTTT; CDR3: CASSLLVPGNTEAFF
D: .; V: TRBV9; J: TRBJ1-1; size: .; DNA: TGTGCCAGCAGCCCCAGTGGGGGCCATTTCAACACTGAAGCTTTCTTT; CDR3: CASSPSGGHFNTEAFF
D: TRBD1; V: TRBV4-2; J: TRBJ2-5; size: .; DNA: TGTGCCAGCAGCCACGACCGACAGGGGGAAGAGACCCAGTACTTC; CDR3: CASSHDRQGEETQYF
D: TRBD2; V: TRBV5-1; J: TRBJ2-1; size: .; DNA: TGCGCCAGCAGCTTAAGGTTGGGGGGGAAGGATGAGCAGTTCTTC; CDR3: CASSLRLGGKDEQFF
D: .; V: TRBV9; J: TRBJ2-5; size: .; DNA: TGTGCCAGCAGCGTAACGGGTGTGGAGACCCAGTACTTC; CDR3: CASSVTGVETQYF
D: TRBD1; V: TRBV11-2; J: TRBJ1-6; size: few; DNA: TGTGCCAGCAGCGAAATGGGGACAGCTAATAATTCACCCCTCCACTTT; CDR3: CASSEMGTANNSPLHF
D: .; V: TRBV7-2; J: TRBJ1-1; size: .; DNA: TGTGCCAGCAGCTTAGTGGCAGGACTTCTGAACACTGAAGCTTTCTTT; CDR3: CASSLVAGLLNTEAFF
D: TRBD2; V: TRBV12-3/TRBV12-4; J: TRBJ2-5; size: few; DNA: TGTGCCAGCAGTCGACCAACCGATCTAGCGGGGGGTAGTCAAGAGACCCAGTACTTC; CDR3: CASSRPTDLAGGSQETQYF
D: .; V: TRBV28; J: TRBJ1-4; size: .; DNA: TGTGCCAGCAGTCTGCACCTCCCGAATGAAAAACTGTTTTTT; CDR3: CASSLHLPNEKLFF
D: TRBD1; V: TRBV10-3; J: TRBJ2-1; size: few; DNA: TGTGCCATCTCCGGACAGGGGACGTACAATGAGCAGTTCTTC; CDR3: CAISGQGTYNEQFF
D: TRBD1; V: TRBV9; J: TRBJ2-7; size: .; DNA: TGTGCCAGCAGCGTAGGAGGGGGACAGGGGGCCCACGAGCAGTACTTC; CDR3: CASSVGGGQGAHEQYF
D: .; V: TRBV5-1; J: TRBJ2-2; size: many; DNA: TGCGCCAGCAGCCCGGACCCGAACACCGGGGAGCTGTTTTTT; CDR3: CASSPDPNTGELFF
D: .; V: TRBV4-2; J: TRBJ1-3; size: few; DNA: TGTGCCAGCAGCCAAGAGGGACACCTCTCTGGAAACACCATATATTTT; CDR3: CASSQEGHLSGNTIYF
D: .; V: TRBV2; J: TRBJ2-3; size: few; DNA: TGTGCCAGGACAAGTGGTCGACAGAGGGCTCAAGATACGCAGTATTTT; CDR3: CARTSGRQRAQDTQYF
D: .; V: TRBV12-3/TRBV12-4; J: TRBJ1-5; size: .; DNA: TGTGCCAGCAGTTTGTACAGTGAACAGCCCCAGCATTTT; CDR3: CASSLYSEQPQHF
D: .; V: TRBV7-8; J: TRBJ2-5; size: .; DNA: TGTGCCAGCAGCCTTGTGGCAGGGGCAAACCAAGAGACCCAGTACTTC; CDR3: CASSLVAGANQETQYF
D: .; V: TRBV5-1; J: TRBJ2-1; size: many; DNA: TGCGCCAGCTTAATAGGGGGGAGCTCCTACAATGAGCAGTTCTTC; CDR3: CASLIGGSSYNEQFF
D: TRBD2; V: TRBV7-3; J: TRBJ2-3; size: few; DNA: TGTGCCAGCTGGGGACTAGCGGGGGGGCAGGGTACGCAGTATTTT; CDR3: CASWGLAGGQGTQYF
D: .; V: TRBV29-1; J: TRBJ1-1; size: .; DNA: TGCAGCGTTTCCCGGGGAGGGAGTCTTGCTTTCTTT; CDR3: CSVSRGGSLAFF
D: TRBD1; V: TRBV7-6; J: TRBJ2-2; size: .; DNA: TGTGCCAGCAGCTTAACGGGACAGCCGAACACCGGGGAGCTGTTTTTT; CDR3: CASSLTGQPNTGELFF
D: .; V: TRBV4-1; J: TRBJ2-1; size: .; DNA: TGCGCCAGCAGCCAAAGTCCGGGACACGTCAAGGAGCAGTTCTTC; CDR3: CASSQSPGHVKEQFF
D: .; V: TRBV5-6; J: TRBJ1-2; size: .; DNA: TGTGCCAGCAGCTTGTTCGATGGCTACACCTTC; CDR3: CASSLFDGYTF
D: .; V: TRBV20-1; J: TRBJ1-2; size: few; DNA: TGCAGTGCTTTAGACGGGCCAAACTATGGCTACACCTTC; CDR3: CSALDGPNYGYTF
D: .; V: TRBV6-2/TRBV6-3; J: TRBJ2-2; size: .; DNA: TGTGCCAGCAGTTTGTCGGAGATCGGGGAGCTGTTTTTT; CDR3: CASSLSEIGELFF
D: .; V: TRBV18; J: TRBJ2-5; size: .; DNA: TGTGCCAGCTCACCGGGGGCCGGCGGTCATGCGACCCAGTACTTC; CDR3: CASSPGAGGHATQYF
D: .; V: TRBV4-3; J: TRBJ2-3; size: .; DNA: TGCGCCAGCAGCCATTCGGGGAGTGGTAGCACAGATACGCAGTATTTT; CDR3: CASSHSGSGSTDTQYF
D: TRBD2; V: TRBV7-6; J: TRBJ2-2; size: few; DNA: TGTGCCAGCAGCTTAGACCGACTAGCGGGGAGCACCGGGGAGCTGTTTTTT; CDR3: CASSLDRLAGSTGELFF
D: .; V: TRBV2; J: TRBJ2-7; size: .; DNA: TGTGCCAGCTCCCACTTCATAGACACTGGGGGATACGAGCAGTACTTC; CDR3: CASSHFIDTGGYEQYF
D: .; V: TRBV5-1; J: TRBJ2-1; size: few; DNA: TGCGCCAGCAGCTTGGGGGGAGCGTGGAATGAGCAGTTCTTC; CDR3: CASSLGGAWNEQFF
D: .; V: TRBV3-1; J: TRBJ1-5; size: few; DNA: TGTGCCAGCAGCCAAGACAGGGCCCCTGTGCCGCAGCCCCAGCATTTT; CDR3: CASSQDRAPVPQPQHF
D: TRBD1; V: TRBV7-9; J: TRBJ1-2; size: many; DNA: TGTGCCAGCAGCTTGACAGGGGGTGGCTACACCTTC; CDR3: CASSLTGGGYTF
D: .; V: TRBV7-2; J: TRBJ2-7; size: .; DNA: TGTGCCAGCAGCTCGACGGCCGTCTCCTACGAGCAGTACTTC; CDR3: CASSSTAVSYEQYF